This TCR beta chain was recovered during a study of high-grade serous ovarian cancer treatment subgroups. Study observations and caveats: Spatial context was lost because tumors were sequenced in bulk.

This clone was detected once. Its antigen is unidentified. The length of the CDR3 is 14 residues. Between the trimmed V and J ends, which lost 2 bases and 2 bases, there was a span of 10 bases. CDR1 is MNHEY, CDR2 SMNVEV, per germline (reference sequence). Tumor samples were taken before definitive surgery or chemotherapy. Clones were sequenced by immunoSEQ multiplex PCR, and TCRdb holds only the in-frame ones, with some missing. The data hold around 9,500 clones, with approximately 86% observed a single time. The source is a human donor with high-grade serous ovarian cancer. V gene TRBV27 combines with J gene TRBJ2-7, with D uncertain. The specimen sequenced was tumor tissue. The CDR3 region is CASSLGQQAYEQYF. Here the CDR3 DNA reads TGTGCCAGCAGTTTAGGCCAGCAGGCCTACGAGCAGTACTTC.